This TCR beta chain is drawn from a study of blood T cell repertoires in COVID-19. Germline V gives CDR1 SGDLS, CDR2 YYNGEE. V lost 2 bases to trimming and J lost 4 bases; unmatched junction nucleotides: 3. The CDR3 is 16 residues long. Clones were sequenced by immunoSEQ multiplex PCR, and TCRdb holds only the in-frame ones, with some missing. The sample includes 400,000 to 500,000 clones, more than 70% of them seen just once. The sample comprised PBMCs or T cells enriched from blood (not recorded which). The V and J genes are TRBV9 and TRBJ2-3; 14 bases fit TRBD2. The sequence was obtained from a woman aged 18-29 years who had been exposed to COVID-19. The CDR3 spells CASSVGLAGAADTQYF. CDR3 nucleotides: TGTGCCAGCAGCGTGGGACTAGCGGGAGCCGCAGATACGCAGTATTTT.